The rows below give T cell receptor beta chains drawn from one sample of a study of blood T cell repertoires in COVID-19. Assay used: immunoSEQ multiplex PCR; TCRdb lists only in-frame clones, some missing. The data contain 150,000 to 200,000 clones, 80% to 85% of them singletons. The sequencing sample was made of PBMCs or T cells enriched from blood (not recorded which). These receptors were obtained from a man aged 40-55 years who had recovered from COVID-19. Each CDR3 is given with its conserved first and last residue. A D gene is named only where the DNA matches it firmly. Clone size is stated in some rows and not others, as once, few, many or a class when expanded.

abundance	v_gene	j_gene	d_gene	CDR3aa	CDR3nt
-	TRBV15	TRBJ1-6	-	CATSGNPGRASPLHF	TGTGCCACCAGCGGCAACCCGGGCAGGGCCTCACCCCTCCACTTT
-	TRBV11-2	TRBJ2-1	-	CASSLDINPAGNEQFF	TGTGCCAGCAGCTTAGATATAAATCCGGCGGGCAATGAGCAGTTCTTC
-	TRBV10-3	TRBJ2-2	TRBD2	CAISENGGGYGELFF	TGTGCCATCAGTGAGAACGGGGGGGGATACGGGGAGCTGTTTTTT
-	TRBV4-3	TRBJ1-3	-	CASSQGHEGLSGNTIYF	TGCGCCAGCAGCCAGGGTCATGAGGGCCTCTCTGGAAACACCATATATTTT
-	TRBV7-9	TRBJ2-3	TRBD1	CASGYTGQGITDTQYF	TGTGCCAGCGGCTATACTGGACAGGGCATAACAGATACGCAGTATTTT
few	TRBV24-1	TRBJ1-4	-	CATRDSTNEKLFF	TGTGCCACCCGGGACTCAACTAATGAAAAACTGTTTTTT
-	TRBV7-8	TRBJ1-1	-	CASSFSDKNTEAFF	TGTGCCAGCAGCTTTTCGGACAAAAACACTGAAGCTTTCTTT
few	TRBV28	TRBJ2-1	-	CASSLGGQGLYNEQFF	TGTGCCAGCAGTTTAGGAGGGCAGGGTTTATACAATGAGCAGTTCTTC
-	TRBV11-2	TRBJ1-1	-	CASSGTGPGAEAFF	TGTGCCAGCAGCGGCACAGGGCCTGGAGCTGAAGCTTTCTTT
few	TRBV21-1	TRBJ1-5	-	CASRPRTGASNQPQHF	TGTGCCAGCAGACCCCGGACAGGTGCTAGCAATCAGCCCCAGCATTTT
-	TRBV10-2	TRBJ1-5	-	CASSESSQPQHF	TGCGCCAGCAGTGAGTCGAGTCAGCCCCAGCATTTT
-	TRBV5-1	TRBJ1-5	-	CASSLGGPAQPQHF	TGCGCCAGCAGCTTGGGGGGGCCGGCTCAGCCCCAGCATTTT
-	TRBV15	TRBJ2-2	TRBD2	CATSFVPGLAGGPTGELFF	TGTGCCACCAGCTTCGTCCCGGGACTAGCGGGGGGCCCCACCGGGGAGCTGTTTTTT
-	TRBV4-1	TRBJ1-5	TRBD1	CASSQHRGGQQNQPQHF	TGCGCCAGCAGCCAACACCGGGGGGGACAGCAGAATCAGCCCCAGCATTTT
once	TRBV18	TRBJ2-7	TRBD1	CASSVGQVGLYEQYF	TGTGCCAGCTCAGTCGGACAGGTCGGGCTCTACGAGCAGTACTTC
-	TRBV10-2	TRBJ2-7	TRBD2	CACALAGGYYEQYF	TGCGCCTGCGCCTTAGCGGGGGGTTACTACGAGCAGTACTTC
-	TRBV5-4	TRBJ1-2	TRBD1	CASSLEGGQGYGYTF	TGTGCCAGCAGCTTGGAGGGGGGACAGGGGTATGGCTACACCTTC
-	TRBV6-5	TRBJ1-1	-	CASNAGTEAFF	TGTGCCAGCAATGCAGGGACTGAAGCTTTCTTT
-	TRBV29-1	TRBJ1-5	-	CSVSSREGPQHF	TGCAGCGTTTCCTCCCGCGAGGGGCCCCAGCATTTT
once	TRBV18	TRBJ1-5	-	CASSQSEGDPRDQPQHF	TGTGCCAGCTCACAATCAGAGGGAGACCCCCGTGATCAGCCCCAGCATTTT
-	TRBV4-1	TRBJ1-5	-	CARSHDGRGGGEPQHF	TGCGCCCGCAGCCACGACGGCAGGGGAGGGGGGGAGCCCCAGCATTTT
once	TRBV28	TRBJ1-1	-	CASRLWGGENTEAFF	TGTGCCAGCAGACTTTGGGGGGGGGAGAACACTGAAGCTTTCTTT
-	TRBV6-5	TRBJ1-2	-	CASSYSGDNAYGYTF	TGTGCCAGCAGTTACTCGGGGGACAACGCGTATGGCTACACCTTC
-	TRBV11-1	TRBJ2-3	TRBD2	CASRLGTSGTTDTQYF	TGTGCCAGCAGGTTAGGGACTAGCGGAACTACAGATACGCAGTATTTT
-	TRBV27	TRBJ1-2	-	CASSPRYSGYGYTF	TGTGCCAGCAGTCCCAGATACAGCGGCTATGGCTACACCTTC
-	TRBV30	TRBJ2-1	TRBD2	CAWAGTSGGYNEQFF	TGTGCCTGGGCAGGGACTAGCGGGGGGTACAATGAGCAGTTCTTC
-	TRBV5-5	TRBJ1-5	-	CASSLLVSGEGSNQPQHF	TGTGCCAGCAGCTTGCTTGTTTCAGGGGAAGGGAGCAATCAGCCCCAGCATTTT
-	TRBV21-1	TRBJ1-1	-	CASSDRVMNTEAFF	TGTGCCAGCTCGGACAGGGTGATGAACACTGAAGCTTTCTTT
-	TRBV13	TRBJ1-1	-	CASSLAANTEAFF	TGTGCCAGCAGCTTGGCCGCGAACACTGAAGCTTTCTTT
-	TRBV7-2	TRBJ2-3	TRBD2	CASSLEGSGGRDTQYF	TGTGCCAGCAGCTTAGAGGGTAGCGGGGGGCGGGATACGCAGTATTTT
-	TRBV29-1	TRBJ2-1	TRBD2	CSAPTSGGEQFF	TGCAGCGCCCCGACTAGCGGGGGGGAGCAGTTCTTC
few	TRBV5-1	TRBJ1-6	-	CASSLRIGGSYNSPLHF	TGCGCCAGCAGCTTGAGGATCGGCGGCTCCTATAATTCACCCCTCCACTTT
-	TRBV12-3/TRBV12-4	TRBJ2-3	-	CASSYGGGTQYF	TGTGCCAGCTCGTATGGGGGAGGCACGCAGTATTTT
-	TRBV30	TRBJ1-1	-	CAWRDRGLLNTEAFF	TGTGCCTGGAGAGACCGGGGACTGTTGAACACTGAAGCTTTCTTT
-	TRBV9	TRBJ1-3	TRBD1	CASSSQGAGGNTIYF	TGTGCCAGCAGCTCACAGGGGGCGGGAGGAAACACCATATATTTT
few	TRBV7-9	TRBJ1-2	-	CASTVGGGDYGYTF	TGTGCCAGCACCGTGGGCGGGGGAGACTATGGCTACACCTTC
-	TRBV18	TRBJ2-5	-	CASSPTGSWRDETQYF	TGTGCCAGCTCACCCACCGGCTCGTGGAGGGATGAGACCCAGTACTTC
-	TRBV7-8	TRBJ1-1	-	CASSLVDPTVLNTEAFF	TGTGCCAGCAGCTTAGTGGACCCGACAGTGCTGAACACTGAAGCTTTCTTT
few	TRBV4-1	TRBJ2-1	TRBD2	CASSQTSGPYNEQFF	TGCGCCAGCAGCCAAACTAGCGGGCCCTACAATGAGCAGTTCTTC
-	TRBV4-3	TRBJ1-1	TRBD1	CASSPGTANTEAFF	TGCGCCAGTTCCCCCGGGACAGCGAACACTGAAGCTTTCTTT
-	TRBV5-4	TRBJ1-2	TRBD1	CASSRRDRGNYGYTF	TGTGCCAGCAGCCGCCGGGACAGGGGGAACTATGGCTACACCTTC
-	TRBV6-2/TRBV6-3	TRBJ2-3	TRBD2	CASSFFPGGRKSTDTQYF	TGTGCCAGCAGTTTCTTCCCGGGGGGGCGGAAAAGCACAGATACGCAGTATTTT